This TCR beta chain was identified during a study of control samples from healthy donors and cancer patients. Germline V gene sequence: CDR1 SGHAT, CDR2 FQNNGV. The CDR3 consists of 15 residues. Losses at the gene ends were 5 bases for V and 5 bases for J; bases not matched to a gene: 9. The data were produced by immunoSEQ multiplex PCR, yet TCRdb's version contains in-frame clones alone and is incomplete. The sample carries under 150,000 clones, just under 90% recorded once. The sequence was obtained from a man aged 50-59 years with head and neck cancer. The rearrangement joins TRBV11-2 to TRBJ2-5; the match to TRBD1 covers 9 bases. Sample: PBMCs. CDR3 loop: CASSAIQGAAETQYF. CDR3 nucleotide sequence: TGTGCCAGCAGCGCCATACAGGGGGCAGCGGAGACCCAGTACTTC. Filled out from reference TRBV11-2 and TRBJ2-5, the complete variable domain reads EAGVAQSPRYKIIEKRQSVAFWCNPISGHATLYWYQQILGQGPKLLIQFQNNGVVDDSQLPKDRFSAERLKGVDSTLKIQPAKLEDSAVYLCASSAIQGAAETQYFGPGTRLLVL.